The sequence of this TCR beta chain was determined in a study of early T cells in non-severe SARS-CoV-2 infection. Study at large: The authors sequenced bulk RNA from unsorted whole blood, leaving chains unpaired.

cDNA molecules, individually, were tagged with unique molecular identifiers. TCRdb itself ran the 5' RACE reads through MiXCR, one entry per CDR3 protein. The repertoire holds more than 50,000 distinct CDR3 sequences, with about 9.3% as singletons. Germline V lookup: CDR1 LGHNA, CDR2 YSLEER. The CDR3 is 16 residues long. The ends were cut back, 4 bases at V and 4 bases at J, with 20 bases in the middle. The table lists this clonotype with many counts. The chain uses TRBV4-3 and TRBJ2-7, with a possible D match to TRBD2 (7 bases). What was sequenced was whole blood. This TCR derives from an adult who was a healthcare worker with PCR-confirmed SARS-CoV-2 infection or an uninfected control (not recorded which). The CDR3 loop reads CASSPRGVAGIYEQYF. As DNA, the CDR3 is TGCGCCAGCAGCCCCAGGGGAGTAGCGGGCATTTACGAGCAGTACTTC.